This TCR beta chain was sequenced in a study of T-cell reconstitution after alpha-beta-depleted transplantation in children. This clonotype was seen repeatedly, ten times or more. Preparation of the TCRbeta library involved a method that used unique molecular identifiers. TCRdb re-called the PCR reads through MiXCR, storing one row per CDR3 protein. Here the sample spans some 240,000 distinct CDR3 sequences, 9.7% being singletons. The sample consisted of PBMCs from the stem cell graft donor, taken from the stem cell graft. The clonotype was recovered from a human donor who donated a stem cell graft to a child with SCID.

The CDR3 nucleotides read TGCGCCAGCAGTGTAAGCGGTACTGCAGATACGCAGTATTTT. Translated: CASSVSGTADTQYF. The chain is built from TRBV5-1 and TRBJ2-3, with D perhaps TRBD2 (5 bases). This CDR3 comprises 14 residues. CDR1 SGHRS and CDR2 YFSETQ come from the germline V gene. Trimming removed 5 bases from V and 4 bases from J, with 14 bases in between.